What follows are 20 T cell receptor beta chains derived from one specimen sequenced in a study of tumor and adjacent non-tumor tissue in lung cancer. Three rounds of nested PCR, following a modified ARM-PCR protocol, produced the TCRbeta library. TCRdb itself ran the multiplex PCR reads through MiXCR, one entry per CDR3 protein. Of 90,000 to 100,000 distinct CDR3 sequences in the sample, around three quarters are singletons; the top ten hold about 30%. No cell sorting was done before RNA was extracted from the tissue. The normal lung tissue was taken more than 3 cm from the tumor edge. The sequenced sample was distant non-tumor lung tissue. All receptors derive from a man in his 60s with small cell lung cancer.

The chain employs TRBV12-3 or TRBV12-4 and TRBJ2-1; D is unresolved. Trimming took off 6 bases at V and 6 bases at J, with 9 bases between the two ends. The CDR3 contains 12 residues. The DNA of the CDR3 is TGTGCCAGCAGCAGGTATGGCAATGAGCAGTTCTTC. It codes for CASSRYGNEQFF.

V and J are TRBV20-1 and TRBJ1-4; no firm D call. V lost 1 base, J lost 8 bases, and 11 bases lay in between. CDR3 length equals 13 residues. Per germline, CDR1 DFQATT and CDR2 SNEGSKA (reference sequence). The CDR3 spells CSARVLEDEKLFF. Here the CDR3 DNA reads TGCAGTGCTAGAGTTCTGGAGGACGAAAAACTGTTTTTT.

Points on this clonotype: At one end the junction does not follow the germline gene, possibly because of a read error. The chain combines TRBV11-2 with TRBJ1-1, with TRBD1 as a possible D gene (5 bases). This CDR3 is 16 amino acids long. Germline V lookup: CDR1 SGHAT, CDR2 FQNNGV. The CDR3 sequence: CASLEPWRGLNTEVFF. The CDR3 DNA sequence: TGTGCCAGCCTAGAGCCATGGCGGGGGTTAAACACTGAAGTTTTCTTT.

As to this clonotype: Germline and junction disagree at one end, which may indicate a read error. The gene calls are TRBV4-1 and TRBJ1-5, with unresolved D. Germline V gene lookup returns CDR1 MGHRA and CDR2 YSYEKL. This CDR3 is built from 15 residues. CDR3 nucleotides: TGCGCCAGCAGCCAAGAGGAAACAGATGTTCGGCCCCAGCACTTT. This translates into CASSQEETDVRPQHF.

Turning to this clonotype: Germline is not matched at one junction end, which may reflect a read error. CDR3 sequence (DNA): TGTGCCAGCAGTACCGGTCCTAGCAGTGAGCACTTCTTC. Translated: CASSTGPSSEHFF. This rearrangement joins TRBV6-2 or TRBV6-3 to TRBJ2-1; tentative D call: TRBD2 (5 bases). The CDR3 covers 13 residues. Germline V gene data show CDR1 as MNHEY and CDR2 as SVGEGT.

The chain recombines TRBV6-2 or TRBV6-3 with TRBJ2-7, with D unclear. The CDR3 is 15 amino acids. Trimming removed 6 bases at V and 1 base at J, with 16 bases between. Germline V gene data show CDR1 as MNHEY and CDR2 as SVGEGT. In DNA form, the CDR3 reads TGTGCCAGCAGATCAGCAGGAATGAGATCCTACGAGCAGTACTTC. Translated, it gives CASRSAGMRSYEQYF.

Turning to this clonotype: The junction differs from germline at one of its ends, possibly a read error. CDR3 DNA sequence: TGTGGCAGCAGCTTAGATGGGGTGGGACTAGCAGGGGGAGGTGAGCAGTTCTTC. Protein: CGSSLDGVGLAGGGEQFF. J is TRBJ2-1 and V is TRBV11-3; 9 bases are shared with TRBD2. CDR1 SGHNT and CDR2 YENEEA come from the germline V gene. The CDR3 contains 18 residues.

The rearrangement links TRBV12-3 or TRBV12-4 to TRBJ2-3, with 13 bases that match TRBD2. After removal of 3 bases from V and 6 bases from J, the junction contained 15 bases not matched to a gene. This CDR3 comprises 19 residues. The CDR3 sequence: CASSLKRTSGSASSDTQYF. CDR3 DNA: TGTGCCAGCAGTTTGAAGCGGACTAGCGGGAGTGCGTCATCGGATACGCAGTATTTT.

This chain joins TRBV11-3 and TRBJ2-2; D possibly matches TRBD1 or TRBD2 (5 bases each). V was cut by 4 bases and J by 6 bases, with 15 bases left in between. Germline values: CDR1 SGHNT, CDR2 YENEEA. The length of the CDR3 is 15 residues. In nucleotides, the CDR3 is TGTGCCAGCAGCTACGGTAGCGAAGGGGCCGGGGAGCTGTTTTTT. Protein product: CASSYGSEGAGELFF.

The V call is TRBV11-3, the J call TRBJ2-3; perhaps TRBD2 as D (6 bases). This CDR3 is built from 17 residues. V gave up 6 bases and J gave up 7 bases, with 26 bases separating them. The germline V gene has CDR1 SGHNT and CDR2 YENEEA. CDR3 sequence (DNA): TGTGCCAGCAGAGAGGCTCGTGGCGGGACCCCGAGTTATACGCAGTATTTT. Protein product: CASREARGGTPSYTQYF.

This chain joins TRBV18 and TRBJ1-2; D unclear. V lost 6 bases and J 0 bases, leaving 20 bases between the germline ends. CDR1 is KGHSH, CDR2 LQKENI, per germline. The CDR3 runs 17 residues. CDR3 region: CASSTAGQLVTNYGYTF. CDR3 DNA sequence: TGTGCCAGCTCCACCGCTGGGCAGCTCGTGACTAACTATGGCTACACCTTC.

The chain is built from TRBV5-4 and TRBJ2-4; weak D call: TRBD1 (6 bases). The CDR3 spans 16 residues. In germline, CDR1 is SGHNT, CDR2 YYREEE (reference sequence). V was shortened by 0 bases and J by 0 bases, with 10 bases between the two germline ends. Written as DNA, the CDR3 is TGTGCCAGCAGCTTGGAGGACAGAGTAGCCAAAAACATTCAGTACTTC. Its protein is CASSLEDRVAKNIQYF.

The CDR3, as DNA: TGTGCCAGCAGTGCGTCTTCTAGCGGGGGTAGGAAGTATTTT. Its protein product is CASSASSSGGRKYF. The genes are TRBV6-1 and TRBJ2-3, with 10 nucleotides matching TRBD2. The CDR3 runs 14 residues. The trim removed 4 bases at V and 13 bases at J, leaving 11 bases unmatched. Germline V gene data show CDR1 as MNHNS and CDR2 as SASEGT.

This clonotype was detected once. The junction shows a germline mismatch at one end, possibly a read error. This chain connects TRBV11-2 to TRBJ2-1; D is uncertain. Per the germline V gene, CDR1 is SGHAT and CDR2 is FQNNGV. The CDR3 totals 17 residues. CDR3 nucleotide sequence: TGTGCCAGCAGCTTAGTGACATCCCAGAGCCCCTACAATGAGCAGATCTTC. It encodes CASSLVTSQSPYNEQIF.

On this clonotype: One end of the junction fails to match germline, which may point to a read error. V gene TRBV20-1 combines with J gene TRBJ1-2; D is perhaps TRBD1 (5 bases). CDR1 is DFQATT, CDR2 SNEGSKA, per germline (reference sequence). This CDR3 contains 16 residues. CDR3 amino acids: CNAMGDRILTNCGYTF. As DNA, the CDR3 is TGCAATGCTATGGGGGACCGAATCCTTACTAACTGTGGCTACACCTTC.

On this clonotype itself: At one end, the junction sequence differs from germline, possibly due to a read error. The chain carries TRBV4-1 and TRBJ1-3; D uncertain. The CDR3 runs to 13 residues. Germline loops: CDR1 MGHRA, CDR2 YSYEKL. The CDR3 here is CASIQTRGNSIYF. The CDR3 nucleotides are TGCGCCAGCATCCAAACCCGAGGAAACTCCATATATTTT.

Notes on this clonotype: Because the CDR3 is missing its conserved closing phenylalanine or tryptophan, this is likely a read error. The V gene is TRBV6-2 or TRBV6-3, the J gene TRBJ2-3, with a weak D call TRBD2 (6 bases). The germline V gene has CDR1 MNHEY and CDR2 SVGEGT. Trimming shortened V by 11 bases and J by 2 bases, and 17 bases separated the two germline ends. The CDR3 totals 14 residues. CDR3 loop: CAAGPAESTDTQYV. The CDR3 region has the DNA TGTGCCGCGGGACCAGCGGAGTCCACAGATACGCAGTATGTT.

Comments on this clonotype: A much larger clonotype is one base distant, so this may be a read error. The chain employs TRBV28 and TRBJ2-3; tentatively, D is TRBD1 or TRBD2 (5 bases each). The CDR3 runs to 18 residues. The germline gives CDR1 MDHEN, CDR2 SYDVKM. The V end lost 3 bases, the J end lost 2 bases, and 21 bases lay between the germline ends. The CDR3 is CASSFERGGCTPTDTQYF. As DNA, the CDR3 is TGTGCCAGCAGTTTTGAACGGGGCGGGTGTACCCCCACAGATACGCAGTATTTT.

About this clonotype: Because the CDR3 is missing its conserved closing phenylalanine or tryptophan, this is likely a read error. V and J are TRBV11-2 and TRBJ1-5, with unresolved D. Per germline, CDR1 SGHAT and CDR2 FQNNGV. The CDR3 contains 13 residues. V was pared by 1 base and J by 7 bases, with 8 bases between. The DNA of the CDR3 is TGTGCCAGCAGCTTAGGCAGGAACCAGCCCCAGCATTAT. Translation: CASSLGRNQPQHY.

This clonotype has more than one count but fewer than ten. The CDR3 ends on some other residue instead of the conserved phenylalanine or tryptophan, so this is likely a read error. The J gene is TRBJ2-7, the V gene TRBV4-1, with TRBD1 as a possible D gene (5 bases). Germline CDR1 is MGHRA and CDR2 is YSYEKL. The CDR3 consists of 13 residues. CDR3 protein: CVSSFDRLYEQYL. The CDR3 bases are TGTGTTAGCAGTTTCGACAGACTCTACGAGCAGTACTTA.